The 25 T cell receptor beta chains listed next were all sequenced from one sample in a study of shared clonotypes between healthy human individuals. TCRdb's copy holds only in-frame clones and misses some; the assay was immunoSEQ multiplex PCR. Of 1,400,000 or so clones detected, approximately 98.5% appear once; the ten largest clones hold approximately 0.38%. Sequenced input: naive CD4+ T cells sorted from blood. Stated subset: CD45RA+ positively selected. All receptors derive from a man aged 25-45 years in good health.

The chain joins TRBV29-1 to TRBJ1-1; D is perhaps TRBD1 (6 bases). The germline gives CDR1 SQVTM, CDR2 ANQGSEA. This CDR3 spans 16 amino acids. V dropped 4 bases and J dropped 3 bases, with 21 bases sitting between them. CDR3 sequence: CSVGSKLQGRDTEAFF. The CDR3 region has the DNA TGCAGCGTTGGGTCGAAGCTACAGGGCCGCGACACTGAAGCTTTCTTT.

The chain recombines TRBV28 with TRBJ2-3; a weak D match, TRBD2 (6 bases). CDR1 is MDHEN, CDR2 SYDVKM, per germline. This CDR3 region has 13 residues. Between the trimmed V and J ends, which lost 1 base and 6 bases, there was a span of 8 bases. The CDR3 sequence is CASSLSDYDTQYF. DNA of the CDR3: TGTGCCAGCAGTTTATCGGACTATGATACGCAGTATTTT.

The chain employs TRBV5-1 and TRBJ2-7; D is ambiguous. The CDR3 consists of 15 residues. Germline V gene sequence: CDR1 SGHRS, CDR2 YFSETQ. V was pared by 0 bases and J by 2 bases, with 12 bases between. The CDR3 protein is CASSLGLRPTYEQYF. CDR3 DNA: TGCGCCAGCAGCTTGGGTCTCAGGCCGACCTACGAGCAGTACTTC.

This clone appeared a single time. This chain links TRBV9 with TRBJ1-4, with 9 bases lining up with TRBD1. The CDR3 is made up of 15 amino acids. The J segment lost 6 bases and the V segment lost 4 bases, leaving 7 bases of the junction unmatched. Germline V gene lookup returns CDR1 SGDLS and CDR2 YYNGEE. CDR3 region: CASSPVQGAYEKLFF. The CDR3 DNA reads as TGTGCCAGCAGCCCTGTACAGGGGGCTTATGAAAAACTGTTTTTT.

The chain has TRBV7-8 and TRBJ1-2; D not certain. Trimming pared 0 bases from V and 4 bases from J, leaving 9 bases between. CDR1 and CDR2 from the germline V gene are SGHVS and FQNEAQ. The CDR3 extends over 14 amino acids. This CDR3 is CASSLAGGFYGYTF. The CDR3, as DNA: TGTGCCAGCAGCTTAGCGGGAGGGTTCTATGGCTACACCTTC.

The rearrangement uses TRBV18 and TRBJ2-5, with 8 nucleotides matching TRBD1. There are 14 residues in the CDR3. The germline CDR1 and CDR2 sequences are KGHSH and LQKENI. Trimming at V came to 5 bases and at J to 5 bases, leaving 7 bases not matched to a gene. CDR3 loop: CASSDQGADETQYF. Here the CDR3 DNA reads TGTGCCAGCTCAGACCAGGGGGCGGATGAGACCCAGTACTTC.

Concerning this clone itself: Other nucleotide sequences from this sample produce the same CDR3. V and J are TRBV5-1 and TRBJ2-2; D is uncertain. CDR1 SGHRS and CDR2 YFSETQ come from the germline V gene. CDR3 size: 13 residues. Trimming took 1 base from V and 4 from J, leaving 5 bases between them. CDR3 residues: CASSLQLTGELFF. The DNA for the CDR3 is TGCGCCAGCAGCTTGCAGCTCACCGGGGAGCTGTTTTTT.

Details on this clone: Other DNA sequences of this sample code for an identical CDR3. The genes are TRBV7-2 and TRBJ2-3; D remains ambiguous. Trimming removed 3 bases at V and 1 base at J, with 2 bases between. Looked up from germline, CDR1 is SGHTA and CDR2 is FQGNSA. The CDR3 length is 12 residues. The CDR3 here is CASSFRTDTQYF. CDR3 nucleotide sequence: TGTGCCAGCAGCTTTCGCACAGATACGCAGTATTTT.

The V call is TRBV5-4, the J call TRBJ2-5, with D possibly being TRBD1 or TRBD2 (5 bases each). The V end was cut by 4 bases, the J end by 6 bases, with 22 bases between. The V gene's germline CDR1 is SGHNT and CDR2 YYREEE (reference sequence). The CDR3 spans 16 residues. The CDR3 nucleotides are TGTGCCAGCAGCCGTTCCGGGACGGCGGTCGGGAAGACCCAGTACTTC. Translation gives CASSRSGTAVGKTQYF.

This chain links TRBV7-9 with TRBJ2-7, with D uncertain. V lost 11 bases, J lost 2 bases, and 13 bases lay in between. The CDR3 length is 12 residues. Per the germline V gene, CDR1 is SEHNR and CDR2 is FQNEAQ (reference sequence). The CDR3 loop reads CAVRLPTYEQYF. The CDR3 region has the DNA TGTGCCGTCCGTCTGCCGACCTACGAGCAGTACTTC.

The chain combines TRBV29-1 with TRBJ1-1; D gene unclear. Germline CDR1 is SQVTM and CDR2 is ANQGSEA. Deletions cut 7 bases from V and 4 bases from J, with 4 bases between. The CDR3 is made up of 9 amino acids. In DNA form, the CDR3 reads TGCAGCGATCGCACTGAAGCTTTCTTT. Translating it yields CSDRTEAFF.

The V call is TRBV4-1, the J call TRBJ2-7; D is possibly TRBD1 or TRBD2 (7 bases each). V lost 4 bases and J 6 bases, leaving 19 bases between the germline ends. The CDR3 runs to 15 residues. The germline CDR1 and CDR2 sequences are MGHRA and YSYEKL. For the CDR3, the DNA is TGCGCCAGCAGCCTAAAGGGGGCGGGAGTACGCGAGCAGTACTTC. Amino acids: CASSLKGAGVREQYF.

The chain has TRBV5-1 and TRBJ2-7; no clear D. This CDR3 region has 14 residues. V lost 4 bases, J lost 2 bases, and 13 bases lay in between. CDR1 and CDR2 (germline): SGHRS, YFSETQ. The CDR3 protein is CASSQTVTAYEQYF. CDR3 nucleotides: TGCGCCAGCAGCCAAACAGTTACGGCCTACGAGCAGTACTTC.

This sequence joins TRBV7-9 and TRBJ1-2; perhaps TRBD1 as D (5 bases). Germline V lookup: CDR1 SEHNR, CDR2 FQNEAQ (reference sequence). The CDR3 totals 14 residues. Deletions cut 5 bases from V and 0 bases from J, with 10 bases between. CDR3 sequence reads: CASSPTEANYGYTF. The CDR3 bases are TGTGCCAGCAGCCCGACAGAAGCTAACTATGGCTACACCTTC. The full variable domain, with the rest looked up from reference TRBV7-9 and TRBJ1-2, is DTGVSQNPRHKITKRGQNVTFRCDPISEHNRLYWYRQTLGQGPEFLTYFQNEAQLEKSRLLSDRFSAERPKGSFSTLEIQRTEQGDSAMYLCASSPTEANYGYTFGSGTRLTVV.

The chain is built from TRBV10-3 and TRBJ2-7; no reliable D call. With 10 bases removed from V and 6 bases from J, the gap between germline ends came to 16 bases. Per germline, CDR1 ENHRY and CDR2 SYGVKD. The CDR3 extends over 12 amino acids. The CDR3 loop reads CATQGPLVEQYF. For the CDR3, the DNA is TGTGCCACCCAAGGACCGCTTGTCGAGCAGTACTTC.

The rearrangement joins TRBV14 to TRBJ2-3; 10 nucleotides agree with TRBD2. This CDR3 region has 16 residues. With V trimmed by 2 bases and J by 4 bases, 6 bases remained unmatched. Germline assignment: CDR1 SGHDN and CDR2 FVKESK. The CDR3 here is CASSQPSGSSADTQYF. The CDR3 nucleotides read TGTGCCAGCAGCCAACCTAGCGGGAGTTCGGCAGATACGCAGTATTTT.

This clone came up once. This chain links TRBV19 with TRBJ1-5; the D gene is possibly TRBD1 (5 bases). V gave up 5 bases and J gave up 9 bases, with 23 bases separating them. CDR3 length equals 16 residues. Germline CDR1 reads LNHDA; CDR2 reads SQIVND (reference sequence). This chain's CDR3 is CASSSDSTVNLVPQHF. In nucleotides, the CDR3 is TGTGCCAGTAGTTCAGACTCGACAGTTAACCTCGTGCCCCAGCATTTT.

This sequence joins TRBV5-1 and TRBJ2-7; 7 bases agree with TRBD2. V dropped 0 bases and J dropped 0; count of bases not matched to a gene: 6. The CDR3 is made up of 16 amino acids. Germline V gene sequence: CDR1 SGHRS, CDR2 YFSETQ. CDR3: CASSLAASGFSYEQYF. In DNA form, the CDR3 reads TGCGCCAGCAGCTTGGCGGCTAGCGGATTCTCCTACGAGCAGTACTTC.

In regard to this clone: This CDR3 is also generated by other DNA sequences in the sample. The V call is TRBV6-5, the J call TRBJ1-1; D is uncertain. Germline V lookup: CDR1 MNHEY, CDR2 SVGAGI. Trimming left V 3 bases short and J 3 bases short, with 11 bases between. CDR3 length: 14 amino acids. The CDR3 is CASSYSGGDTEAFF. For the CDR3, the DNA is TGTGCCAGCAGTTATTCAGGTGGGGACACTGAAGCTTTCTTT.

V usage is TRBV30 and J usage is TRBJ2-5; 7 bases are shared with TRBD1. Looked up from germline, CDR1 is GTSNPN and CDR2 is SVGIG (reference sequence). J gave up 6 bases and V 0 bases, and 4 bases lay outside the gene matches. This CDR3 spans 13 amino acids. CDR3: CAWSVQGVQTQYF. The DNA for the CDR3 is TGTGCCTGGAGTGTCCAGGGGGTACAGACCCAGTACTTC.

The chain combines TRBV5-6 with TRBJ2-7; 7 nucleotides align to TRBD2. CDR3 length: 13 residues. CDR1 and CDR2 (germline): SGHDT, YYEEEE. V gave up 3 bases and J gave up 6 bases; unmatched junction bases: 6. The CDR3 sequence: CASSSGLGSEQYF. CDR3 nucleotides: TGTGCCAGCAGCTCTGGACTAGGGTCCGAGCAGTACTTC.

The J gene is TRBJ2-7, the V gene TRBV30; TRBD1 aligns across 10 bases. Germline V lookup: CDR1 GTSNPN, CDR2 SVGIG (reference sequence). The CDR3 consists of 13 residues. V shed 5 bases, J shed 2 bases, and the junction held 3 bases outside the gene matches. The CDR3 is CAWRQGATYEQYF. The CDR3 bases are TGTGCCTGGCGACAGGGGGCAACCTACGAGCAGTACTTC.

CDR3 sequence (DNA): TGCGCCAGCAGCTCGACGACAGCCACAGATACGCAGTATTTT. Protein product: CASSSTTATDTQYF. The V and J genes are TRBV5-1 and TRBJ2-3; tentatively, D is TRBD1 (5 bases). Trimming left V 3 bases short and J 2 bases short, with 10 bases between. CDR1 SGHRS and CDR2 YFSETQ come from the germline V gene. The CDR3 spans 14 residues.

The chain's CDR3 is CASSLSAWGLLSYEQYF. CDR3 nucleotide sequence: TGTGCCAGCAGCTTATCGGCTTGGGGACTCCTCTCCTACGAGCAGTACTTC. The chain carries TRBV7-9 and TRBJ2-7; D possibly corresponds to TRBD2 (6 bases). This CDR3 region has 17 residues. V lost 2 bases and J lost 0, with 17 bases in between. Germline CDR1 and CDR2: SEHNR and FQNEAQ (reference sequence).

The chain carries TRBV5-1 and TRBJ2-1; unclear D gene. V was pared by 2 bases and J by 5 bases, with 8 bases between. The CDR3 totals 13 residues. Germline V lookup: CDR1 SGHRS, CDR2 YFSETQ. The CDR3 nucleotides are TGCGCCAGCAGCTTTGCTACGGACAATGAGCAGTTCTTC. Amino acid sequence: CASSFATDNEQFF.